Below, 25 T cell receptor beta chains from the same sample are listed, as sequenced in a study of T-cell memory formation after mild COVID-19. TCRdb passed the 5' RACE reads through MiXCR, listing each CDR3 protein once. Of roughly 250,000 distinct CDR3 sequences listed, 16% are singletons. Sequenced sample: PBMCs or a T cell subset sorted from them (not recorded which). The receptors shown here come from a young man who had mild COVID-19 (a few samples of this study predate the infection). Cell type and time point are not known.

This clonotype has ten or more counts. The chain employs TRBV12-3 or TRBV12-4 and TRBJ1-2; tentatively, D is TRBD1 (6 bases). This CDR3 comprises 12 residues. Deletions cut 6 bases from V and 3 bases from J, with 8 bases between. The CDR3 here is CASSPGDYGYTF. The CDR3, as DNA: TGTGCCAGCAGCCCAGGGGACTATGGCTACACCTTC.

This clonotype was detected a few times. This rearrangement joins TRBV29-1 to TRBJ1-4; D not resolved. This CDR3 comprises 13 residues. V lost 4 bases and J 8 bases, leaving 14 bases between the germline ends. CDR1 is SQVTM, CDR2 ANQGSEA, per germline. The CDR3 region has the DNA TGCAGCGTTGGGAGGGAACGGGAAGAAAAACTGTTTTTT. It encodes CSVGREREEKLFF.

This chain connects TRBV6-5 to TRBJ2-5; D is unclear. Germline V gene data show CDR1 as MNHEY and CDR2 as SVGAGI. This CDR3 is 14 amino acids long. The V and J ends lost 7 bases and 4 bases respectively, with 16 bases between them. In DNA form, the CDR3 reads TGTGCCAGCAAATTGCAGGCCCGTGGAGAGACCCAGTACTTC. The encoded protein is CASKLQARGETQYF.

This clonotype was seen only a few times. The genes are TRBV9 and TRBJ1-2; a weak D match, TRBD1 (5 bases). Germline V gene sequence: CDR1 SGDLS, CDR2 YYNGEE. CDR3 length: 14 residues. V lost 0 bases to trimming and J lost 4 bases, with 10 bases between them. CDR3 sequence (DNA): TGTGCCAGCAGCGTAGCGGAGGGGCTCTATGGCTACACCTTC. It encodes CASSVAEGLYGYTF. Based on the CDR3 plus reference TRBV9 and TRBJ1-2, the full variable domain is DSGVTQTPKHLITATGQRVTLRCSPRSGDLSVYWYQQSLDQGLQFLIQYYNGEERAKGNILERFSAQQFPDLHSELNLSSLELGDSALYFCASSVAEGLYGYTFGSGTRLTVV.

The J gene is TRBJ2-7, the V gene TRBV12-3 or TRBV12-4, with TRBD2 matching over 9 bases. V shed 3 bases, J shed 6 bases, and the junction held 6 bases outside the gene matches. This CDR3 comprises 14 residues. In nucleotides, the CDR3 is TGTGCCAGCAGTTTTGGGCTAGCGGGGTTCGAGCAGTACGTC. It codes for CASSFGLAGFEQYV.

The rearrangement uses TRBV5-1 and TRBJ2-5; no firm D call. The CDR3 consists of 14 residues. V lost 3 bases to trimming and J lost 1 base, with 10 bases between them. The germline CDR1 and CDR2 sequences are SGHRS and YFSETQ. CDR3 sequence: CASSSQPPQETQYF. The CDR3 nucleotides are TGCGCCAGCAGCTCTCAGCCGCCCCAAGAGACCCAGTACTTC.

This chain uses TRBV4-1 with TRBJ2-1; weak D call: TRBD2 (5 bases). V was trimmed by 2 bases and J by 0 bases, leaving 14 bases between them. In germline, CDR1 is MGHRA, CDR2 YSYEKL. The CDR3 loop spans 17 amino acids. The CDR3 DNA is TGCGCCAGCAGCCAACCCGGACTGAGGGACTCCTACAATGAGCAGTTCTTC. Translating gives CASSQPGLRDSYNEQFF.

This sequence joins TRBV7-8 and TRBJ1-4, with 11 nucleotides matching TRBD1. Trimming at V came to 5 bases and at J to 8 bases, leaving 7 bases not matched to a gene. The CDR3 length is 15 residues. Per the germline V gene, CDR1 is SGHVS and CDR2 is FQNEAQ. The CDR3 sequence is CASSQLDRGQEKLFF. The CDR3 nucleotides read TGTGCCAGCAGCCAATTGGACAGGGGGCAGGAAAAACTGTTTTTT.

The rearrangement uses TRBV7-9 and TRBJ2-3; no clear D gene. V lost 5 bases and J lost 7, with 7 bases in between. Germline CDR1 reads SEHNR; CDR2 reads FQNEAQ (reference sequence). The CDR3 is 11 amino acids. DNA of the CDR3: TGTGCCAGCAGCCGCTCTAATACGCAGTATTTT. It yields the protein CASSRSNTQYF.

This clonotype was recorded a few times. The chain links TRBV7-3 to TRBJ2-1; D is uncertain. The CDR3 has 12 residues. Looked up from germline, CDR1 is SGHTA and CDR2 is FQGTGA. Trimming removed 5 bases from V and 9 bases from J, with 11 bases in between. As DNA, the CDR3 is TGTGCCAGCAGCCAAGACACTTTTGAGCAGTTCTTC. Protein product: CASSQDTFEQFF. Together with reference TRBV7-3 and TRBJ2-1, the CDR3 gives the full variable domain: GAGVSQTPSNKVTEKGKYVELRCDPISGHTALYWYRQSLGQGPEFLIYFQGTGAADDSGLPNDRFFAVRPEGSVSTLKIQRTERGDSAVYLCASSQDTFEQFFGPGTRLTVL.

This clonotype was observed a handful of times. This chain links TRBV7-9 with TRBJ2-7; 7 positions agree with TRBD2. Germline trimming cut 2 bases from V and 5 bases from J; bases unmatched to any gene: 9. Germline CDR1 and CDR2: SEHNR and FQNEAQ (reference sequence). The CDR3 runs 15 residues. As DNA, the CDR3 is TGTGCCAGCAGCTTATGGGCGGGGGATTCCAACGAGCAGTACTTC. Protein sequence: CASSLWAGDSNEQYF.

The rearrangement uses TRBV3-1 and TRBJ2-7; D perhaps matches TRBD1 (6 bases). Looked up from germline, CDR1 is LGHDT and CDR2 is YNNKEL (reference sequence). Deletions cut 6 bases from V and 0 bases from J, with 12 bases between. The CDR3 spans 14 residues. CDR3 nucleotide sequence: TGTGCCAGCAGTCGACAGGCTCGCTCCTACGAGCAGTACTTC. It is translated as CASSRQARSYEQYF.

The chain combines TRBV6-2 or TRBV6-3 with TRBJ2-3, with D perhaps TRBD1 (6 bases). CDR1 and CDR2 (germline): MNHEY, SVGEGT. This CDR3 is 15 amino acids long. Between the trimmed V and J ends, which lost 3 bases and 2 bases, there was a span of 12 bases. CDR3 DNA: TGTGCCAGCAGTTATGGGCAGGGGATCACAGATACGCAGTATTTT. Translation gives CASSYGQGITDTQYF.

The chain has TRBV7-2 and TRBJ2-5; a weak D match, TRBD2 (5 bases). Germline V gives CDR1 SGHTA, CDR2 FQGNSA. The CDR3 runs to 14 residues. The V end lost 2 bases, the J end lost 4 bases, and 11 bases lay between the germline ends. CDR3 loop: CASSLSRGGETQYF. The CDR3 nucleotides read TGTGCCAGCAGCTTATCTCGGGGTGGAGAGACCCAGTACTTC.

The chain uses TRBV23-1 and TRBJ2-7, with D hard to call. TRBV23-1 is recorded as an ORF, its role being uncertain. This CDR3 has 16 residues. V gave up 0 bases and J gave up 5 bases, with 17 bases separating them. CDR3 sequence reads: CASSQSRTLKRHEQYF. In DNA form, the CDR3 reads TGCGCCAGCAGTCAATCGAGGACCCTAAAGCGACACGAGCAGTACTTC.

This clonotype appeared a few times. The gene calls are TRBV7-2 and TRBJ2-7, with TRBD2 identical over 8 bases. This CDR3 spans 14 amino acids. The V segment lost 4 bases and the J segment 3 bases; nucleotides outside the gene matches: 5. The V gene's germline CDR1 is SGHTA and CDR2 FQGNSA. CDR3 in DNA: TGTGCCAGCAGCTACACGGGGGGGCGCTACGAGCAGTACTTC. This codes for CASSYTGGRYEQYF.

V is TRBV5-1 and J is TRBJ1-2, with 7 bases that match TRBD1. This CDR3 is built from 15 residues. Germline V gives CDR1 SGHRS, CDR2 YFSETQ. After removal of 2 bases from V and 4 bases from J, the junction contained 8 bases not matched to a gene. CDR3 in amino acids: CASSFKGGAPYGYTF. The CDR3 nucleotides are TGCGCCAGCAGCTTCAAAGGGGGCGCTCCCTATGGCTACACCTTC.

This clonotype was detected many times. The J gene is TRBJ1-2, the V gene TRBV7-2; a weak D match, TRBD1 (5 bases). This CDR3 comprises 15 residues. Germline CDR1 reads SGHTA; CDR2 reads FQGNSA. Deletions cut 6 bases from V and 2 bases from J, with 16 bases between. The CDR3 region has the DNA TGTGCCAGCAGTCCTTCTAGGGGAATAAACTATGGCTACACCTTC. Residues: CASSPSRGINYGYTF.

The rearrangement joins TRBV20-1 to TRBJ2-7, with 7 bases identical to TRBD1. There are 13 residues in the CDR3. From germline, CDR1 is DFQATT and CDR2 SNEGSKA (reference sequence). V lost 3 bases to trimming and J lost 0 bases; unmatched junction nucleotides: 2. Here the CDR3 reads CSARTGYSYEQYV. Here the CDR3 DNA reads TGCAGTGCTAGGACAGGGTACTCCTACGAGCAGTACGTC.

V and J are TRBV7-9 and TRBJ2-7; no definite D call. CDR1 SEHNR and CDR2 FQNEAQ come from the germline V gene (reference sequence). V was cut by 0 bases and J by 7 bases, with 10 bases left in between. The CDR3 is 13 residues long. The CDR3, as DNA: TGTGCCAGCAGCTTAGCCACGGTGGGGGAGCAGTACGTC. Its translation is CASSLATVGEQYV.

This clonotype was counted only a few times. The chain carries TRBV10-3 and TRBJ2-3; TRBD2 aligns across 9 bases. The CDR3 contains 14 residues. CDR1 is ENHRY, CDR2 SYGVKD, per germline. The junction had 6 bases not matched to a gene; V was cut back by 7 bases and J by 4 bases. CDR3 region: CAITPGLAADTQYF. As DNA, the CDR3 is TGTGCCATCACCCCGGGACTAGCTGCAGATACGCAGTATTTT.

This clonotype was seen only a few times. V usage is TRBV5-4 and J usage is TRBJ1-2; D is perhaps TRBD1 (6 bases). Looked up from germline, CDR1 is SGHNT and CDR2 is YYREEE (reference sequence). CDR3 length equals 14 residues. V lost 4 bases, J lost 4 bases, and 14 bases lay in between. The CDR3 region is CASSPTGSGYGYTF. CDR3 DNA: TGTGCCAGCAGCCCAACAGGGTCAGGCTATGGCTACACCTTC.

The genes are TRBV7-3 and TRBJ2-1, with 7 bases that match TRBD1. V gave up 1 base and J gave up 5 bases; unmatched junction bases: 5. The CDR3 runs 15 residues. Germline CDR1 reads SGHTA; CDR2 reads FQGTGA. CDR3 residues: CASSLIGQENNEQFF. In DNA, the CDR3 is TGTGCCAGCAGCTTAATCGGACAGGAAAACAATGAGCAGTTCTTC.

This clonotype was found a few times. J is TRBJ1-5 and V is TRBV12-3 or TRBV12-4; 7 nucleotides line up with TRBD1. Trimming at V came to 6 bases and at J to 4 bases, leaving 9 bases not matched to a gene. The CDR3 covers 15 residues. CDR3 sequence: CASRGGGTVNQPQHF. Here the CDR3 DNA reads TGTGCCAGCAGGGGGGGCGGGACAGTTAATCAGCCCCAGCATTTT.

This clonotype was seen only a few times. CDR3 nucleotides: TGTGCCAGCAGTCTGAACAGGGGTCGTAGCACTGAAGCTTTCTTT. Translating it yields CASSLNRGRSTEAFF. The rearrangement links TRBV28 to TRBJ1-1; 7 bases match TRBD1. Germline values: CDR1 MDHEN, CDR2 SYDVKM. CDR3 size: 15 residues. Germline trimming cut 5 bases from V and 4 bases from J; bases unmatched to any gene: 10.